This T cell receptor (beta chain) is from a study of T cell repertoires in cytomegalovirus infection. TCRdb redid the calling of the reads with MiXCR, one entry per CDR3 protein. Seen here are some 130,000 distinct CDR3 sequences, around 32% observed once, and the top ten hold around half. Concerning this clonotype itself: No antigen is known for it.

Trimming cost V 4 bases and J 6 bases, with 10 bases left between them. Germline CDR1 SGHAT, CDR2 FQNNGV. This CDR3 contains 13 residues. This rearrangement joins TRBV11-2 to TRBJ1-5, with D unclear. The sequence derives from a human donor in good health (CMV status not recorded). Some clones in this sample may be carry-over from other donors' samples. The source was CD8+ T cells from cultured PBMCs, collected from culture after CMV antigen stimulation. The CDR3 bases are TGTGCCAGCAGCTCCGGGGTCGGTCAGCCCCAGCATTTT. This translates into CASSSGVGQPQHF.